Presented here are 14 T cell receptor beta chains from one specimen sequenced in a study of blood T cell repertoires in COVID-19. Produced via immunoSEQ multiplex PCR; TCRdb's table is partial and in-frame only. Of fewer than 250,000 clones in the sample, 65% to 85% were seen once. Sequenced material: PBMCs or T cells enriched from blood (not recorded which). The origin of the receptors is a woman in her thirties who had been exposed to COVID-19.

The table lists this clone with a few counts. The chain carries TRBV7-2 and TRBJ1-2, with D unresolved. In germline, CDR1 is SGHTA, CDR2 FQGNSA. This CDR3 contains 18 residues. Between the trimmed V and J ends, which lost 0 bases and 0 bases, there was a span of 17 bases. The CDR3 protein is CASSLAFARKPANYGYTF. As DNA, the CDR3 is TGTGCCAGCAGCTTAGCTTTCGCCCGTAAGCCCGCTAACTATGGCTACACCTTC.

A few counts support this clone. The rearrangement joins TRBV19 to TRBJ1-4; weak D call: TRBD1 (6 bases). Trimming removed 3 bases from V and 8 bases from J, with 13 bases in between. The CDR3 spans 14 residues. The germline V gene has CDR1 LNHDA and CDR2 SQIVND (reference sequence). CDR3: CASSMRQVEEKLFF. Here the CDR3 DNA reads TGTGCCAGTAGTATGAGACAGGTTGAAGAAAAACTGTTTTTT.

Concerning this clone: This sample also contains other DNA sequences that code for the same CDR3. This chain connects TRBV12-3 or TRBV12-4 to TRBJ2-3, with D hard to call. The CDR3 covers 13 residues. V lost 4 bases and J 0 bases, leaving 5 bases between the germline ends. The CDR3 region has the DNA TGTGCCAGCAGTTCTACTAGCACAGATACGCAGTATTTT. It is translated as CASSSTSTDTQYF.

The V and J genes are TRBV24-1 and TRBJ2-2; TRBD1 aligns across 8 bases. Germline V gene sequence: CDR1 KGHDR, CDR2 SFDVKD. Trimming cost V 3 bases and J 3 bases; bases outside gene matches: 5. CDR3 length equals 16 residues. The CDR3 sequence: CATSDTDRGHTGELFF. The CDR3 DNA reads TGTGCCACCAGTGATACCGACAGGGGCCACACCGGGGAGCTGTTTTTT.

This clone was picked up a small number of times. The V gene is TRBV3-1 (or the pseudogene TRBV3-2), the J gene TRBJ1-2; the D gene is possibly TRBD1 (5 bases). Trimming took off 3 bases at V and 3 bases at J, with 11 bases between the two ends. The CDR3 length is 14 residues. CDR1 and CDR2 (germline): LGHDT, YNNKEL (reference sequence). CDR3: CASSHGGPYYGYTF. The CDR3 bases are TGTGCCAGCAGCCACGGGGGTCCATACTATGGCTACACCTTC.

The chain couples TRBV19 to TRBJ1-2; D might be TRBD1 (5 bases). The germline CDR1 and CDR2 sequences are LNHDA and SQIVND (reference sequence). Between the trimmed V and J ends, which lost 10 bases and 5 bases, there was a span of 29 bases. The CDR3 has 17 amino acids. CDR3 region: CATPCDRTNLLTYGYTF. The CDR3 nucleotides are TGTGCCACGCCCTGTGACCGGACAAACCTTTTAACTTATGGCTACACCTTC.

V usage is TRBV18 and J usage is TRBJ1-2; 7 bases fit TRBD1. After removal of 2 bases from V and 0 bases from J, the junction contained 6 bases not matched to a gene. This CDR3 contains 16 residues. Germline-derived CDR1 and CDR2 are KGHSH and LQKENI. The CDR3 loop is CASSPKGQSTNYGYTF. CDR3 bases: TGTGCCAGCTCACCAAAGGGACAGTCAACTAACTATGGCTACACCTTC. Together with reference TRBV18 and TRBJ1-2, the CDR3 gives the full variable domain: NAGVMQNPRHLVRRRGQEARLRCSPMKGHSHVYWYRQLPEEGLKFMVYLQKENIIDESGMPKERFSAEFPKEGPSILRIQQVVRGDSAAYFCASSPKGQSTNYGYTFGSGTRLTVV.

This chain uses TRBV4-2 with TRBJ1-5; 9 nucleotides agree with TRBD1. Germline assignment: CDR1 LGHNA and CDR2 YNFKEQ. The length of the CDR3 is 16 residues. After removal of 3 bases from V and 6 bases from J, the junction contained 9 bases not matched to a gene. CDR3 DNA sequence: TGTGCCAGCAGCCAGGTAACACAGGGGGCGTCTCAGCCCCAGCATTTT. Translating gives CASSQVTQGASQPQHF.

The rearrangement links TRBV4-3 to TRBJ2-1; TRBD2 might be the D (6 bases). This CDR3 has 16 amino acids. Germline V CDR1 and CDR2: LGHNA, YSLEER. With 0 bases removed from V and 0 bases from J, the gap between germline ends came to 9 bases. CDR3 nucleotides: TGCGCCAGCAGCCAAGACGCGGGACCCTCCTACAATGAGCAGTTCTTC. Protein sequence: CASSQDAGPSYNEQFF.

The V gene is TRBV12-5, the J gene TRBJ1-3, with D tentatively TRBD1 (6 bases). This CDR3 is built from 17 residues. The germline CDR1 and CDR2 sequences are LGHNT and FRNRAP. With 2 bases removed from V and 1 base from J, the gap between germline ends came to 15 bases. The CDR3 DNA is TGTGCTAGTGGTTTGCAGGGGCAAGGAAGATCTGGAAACACCATATATTTT. Protein: CASGLQGQGRSGNTIYF.

The rearrangement links TRBV5-1 to TRBJ2-3; D gene ambiguous. Looked up from germline, CDR1 is SGHRS and CDR2 is YFSETQ. The CDR3 runs 13 residues. V lost 8 bases and J 1 base, leaving 11 bases between the germline ends. The chain's CDR3 is CASRLPGTDTQYF. In nucleotides, the CDR3 is TGCGCCAGTCGACTCCCCGGCACAGATACGCAGTATTTT. Together with reference TRBV5-1 and TRBJ2-3, the CDR3 gives the full variable domain: KAGVTQTPRYLIKTRGQQVTLSCSPISGHRSVSWYQQTPGQGLQFLFEYFSETQRNKGNFPGRFSGRQFSNSRSEMNVSTLELGDSALYLCASRLPGTDTQYFGPGTRLTVL.

The chain joins TRBV7-9 to TRBJ1-5; D possibly corresponds to TRBD1 (5 bases). Trimming took 0 bases from V and 6 from J, leaving 15 bases between them. The CDR3 runs to 16 residues. Germline CDR1 is SEHNR and CDR2 is FQNEAQ (reference sequence). CDR3 DNA sequence: TGTGCCAGCAGCTTAGCTGTGGGTGCGGGACCTCAGCCCCAGCATTTT. Translating it yields CASSLAVGAGPQPQHF.

A note on this clone: The junction departs from the called germline gene at one end, perhaps through a read error. V usage is TRBV7-2 and J usage is TRBJ2-1, with 13 positions matching TRBD2. CDR1 and CDR2 from the germline V gene are SGHTA and FQGNSA. The CDR3 runs to 19 residues. CDR3 residues: CASSLAFGTSGANYNEQFF. In nucleotides, the CDR3 is TGTGCCAGCAGCCTAGCGTTTGGGACTAGCGGGGCCAATTACAATGAGCAGTTCTTC.

The chain joins TRBV4-2 to TRBJ2-1; 7 bases line up with TRBD2. V gave up 9 bases and J gave up 3 bases; unmatched junction bases: 14. This CDR3 spans 16 amino acids. Germline CDR1 and CDR2: LGHNA and YNFKEQ. In nucleotides, the CDR3 is TGTGCCAGTAAGGACTCTCCCGGGACTAACTACAATGAGCAGTTCTTC. Residues: CASKDSPGTNYNEQFF.